This T cell receptor beta chain was observed in a study of long-term antiretroviral therapy in people with HIV. Donors each had at least one pre-ART PBMC sample and at least two post-ART ones. None of the participants with HIV were treated outside the United States. A v3.0 immunoSEQ assay was performed at survey level. TCRdb's copy holds only in-frame clones and misses some; the assay was immunoSEQ multiplex PCR. The sample yields approximately 35,000 clones, around three quarters seen once. Study-level points and caveats: Dominant in the repertoire at all time points were clones expanded before ART. CDR3 length ranges were narrower in HIV repertoires than in controls.

Per the germline V gene, CDR1 is SGHVS and CDR2 is FNYEAQ. The germline V and J ends were trimmed by 1 base and 6 bases, with 12 bases remaining between them. The CDR3 contains 15 residues. As for this clone: Antigen unknown.

The J gene is TRBJ1-4, the V gene TRBV7-6; a weak D match, TRBD1 (5 bases). The clonotype originates from a woman aged 50 to 60 with HIV. Sequencing used unsorted PBMCs, obtained 2 years after starting antiretroviral therapy. CDR3 region: CASSLEAGYDEKLFF. CDR3 sequence (DNA): TGTGCCAGCAGCTTAGAGGCAGGGTACGATGAAAAACTGTTTTTT.